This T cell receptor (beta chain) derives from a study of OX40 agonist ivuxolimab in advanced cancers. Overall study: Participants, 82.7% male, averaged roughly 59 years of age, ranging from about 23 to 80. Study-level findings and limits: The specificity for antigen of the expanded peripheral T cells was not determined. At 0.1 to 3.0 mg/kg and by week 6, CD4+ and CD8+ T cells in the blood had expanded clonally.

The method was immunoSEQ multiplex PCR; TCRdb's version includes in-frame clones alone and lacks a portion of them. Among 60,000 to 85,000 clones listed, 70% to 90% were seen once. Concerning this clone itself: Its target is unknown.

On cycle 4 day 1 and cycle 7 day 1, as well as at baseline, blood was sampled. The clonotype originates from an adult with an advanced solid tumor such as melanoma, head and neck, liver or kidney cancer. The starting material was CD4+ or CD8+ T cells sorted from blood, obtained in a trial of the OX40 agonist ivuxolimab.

The CDR3 DNA is TGCGCCAGCAGCTTGGGGGGGACAGGGTTGGCCTACGAGCAGTACTTC. This sequence encodes CASSLGGTGLAYEQYF. V usage is TRBV5-1 and J usage is TRBJ2-7; 9 nucleotides agree with TRBD1. CDR3 length: 16 amino acids. Per germline, CDR1 SGHRS and CDR2 YFSETQ. Trimming cost V 0 bases and J 2 bases; bases outside gene matches: 6.